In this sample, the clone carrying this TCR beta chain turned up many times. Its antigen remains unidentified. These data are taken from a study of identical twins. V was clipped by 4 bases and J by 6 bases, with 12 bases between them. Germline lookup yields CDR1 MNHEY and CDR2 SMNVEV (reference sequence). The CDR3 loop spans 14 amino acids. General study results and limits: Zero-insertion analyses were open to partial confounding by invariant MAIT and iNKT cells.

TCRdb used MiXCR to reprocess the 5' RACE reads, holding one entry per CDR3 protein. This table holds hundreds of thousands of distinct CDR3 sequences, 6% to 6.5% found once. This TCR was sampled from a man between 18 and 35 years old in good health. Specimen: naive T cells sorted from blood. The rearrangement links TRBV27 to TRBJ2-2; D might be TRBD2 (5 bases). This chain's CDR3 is CASSYFKDSGELFF. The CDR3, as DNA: TGTGCCAGCAGTTACTTCAAGGACTCCGGGGAGCTGTTTTTT.